This T cell receptor beta chain was recorded in a study of prognosis after radiotherapy for stage I lung cancer. As for the study in general: Distant metastases showed up in a few patients after radiotherapy, at a median of roughly seven months, while more than 12 showed no significant progression.

General study results and limits: Compared with a median of 10,088 beforehand, unique TCR clone counts dropped to approximately 7,400 after stereotactic body radiation therapy. Lower values of Shannon entropy after stereotactic body radiation therapy were seen in patients who developed distant metastases.

With regard to this clonotype: Its specificity is unknown.

The TCR beta CDR3 region was amplified from genomic DNA, with two rounds of multiplex PCR being used for the amplification. Primers (each specific to one TRBV or TRBJ gene) were used in first-round PCR. TCRdb reanalysed the multiplex PCR reads using MiXCR and keeps one entry per CDR3 protein. Among 30,000 or so distinct CDR3 sequences listed, around 29% were seen once. Germline V gene lookup returns CDR1 SGHRS and CDR2 YFSETQ. This CDR3 has 11 amino acids. The V and J ends lost 7 bases and 9 bases respectively, with 8 bases between them. The chain joins TRBV5-1 to TRBJ2-6, with D unresolved. The sequencing here drew on PBMCs, taken before or after stereotactic body radiation therapy (not recorded which). This TCR derives from a donor older than 45 with non-small cell lung cancer. This CDR3 is CASRTLNVLTF. The DNA of the CDR3 is TGCGCCAGCCGGACCCTCAACGTCCTGACTTTC.